This entry features one T cell receptor beta chain sequence. Its antigen is still unknown. Sequencing was performed with immunoSEQ multiplex PCR; in TCRdb, only in-frame clones are kept and a portion is missing. The profile shows 40,000 to 45,000 clones, about 80% of them singletons. This entry comes from a study of PD-L1 blockade in urothelial cancer. Study overall: Blood analysis occurred 3 weeks (second dose) and 6 weeks after treatment start. A median approximately 140,000 T cells were found in blood samples.

The CDR3 contains 17 residues. Germline CDR1 is LNHDA and CDR2 is SQIVND (reference sequence). With 6 bases clipped from V and 5 bases from J, the junction kept 12 bases outside the gene matches. Whole-study results and caveats: Enhanced expansion of tumor-associated blood clones at 3 weeks characterized durable-benefit patients.

Regarding time point: peripheral blood 6 weeks after treatment start. For each patient, 1 to 8 samples were obtained, pretreatment and on-treatment. The chain combines TRBV19 with TRBJ2-5, with 13 bases aligning to TRBD2. This TCR derives from a man between 60 and 70 years old with urothelial cancer. Sequenced material: PBMCs, taken around atezolizumab (anti-PD-L1) treatment. The CDR3 here is CASSDRWTSGGGETQYF. The CDR3 region has the DNA TGTGCCAGTAGCGATAGGTGGACTAGCGGGGGTGGGGAGACCCAGTACTTC.